The sequence of this T cell receptor (beta chain) was determined in a study of blood T cell repertoires in COVID-19 (dated by TCRdb to the early 2020s). About the investigation overall: The collaborator samples originated in the United States, Italy and Spain and spanned the acute and convalescent phases of COVID-19. The material from the prospective study consisted of cDNA or gDNA derived from T cells, B-cell-depleted T cells, or PBMCs. Subjects who had been exposed to COVID-19, were actively infected with it, or had recovered from it provided the deeply sampled blood TCRbeta repertoires that made up the dataset. The repertoires were released in a freely available public database meant as a resource for research on the immune response to SARS-CoV-2. The samples were drawn from the first 160 participants of the ongoing ImmuneRACE study and from 1,200 or so subjects provided by 6 global collaborators. A de-identified subject ID, COVID-19 status, age in years and sex were almost always included in the sample metadata. HLA class I and class II types, where available, came from metadata supplied by the sample provider rather than from assay-based typing. Points the paper makes about the study in general: Clinical and demographic metadata were provided uncurated, with the amount varying by source and participant.

To note about this clone: No cognate antigen has been identified for it. No clone much larger than this one lies a single base away; base qualities are absent.

The immunoSEQ Assay, a bias-controlled multiplex PCR, was used to amplify TCRbeta CDR3 regions from genomic DNA. The original pipeline was this. The number of nucleated cells in each sample was estimated from the amplification of reference gene primers within the assay. To quantify the absolute abundance of each unique TCRbeta CDR3 rearrangement, sequence reads were collapsed and filtered. For each sample, productive Simpson clonality was calculated by taking the square root of Simpson's diversity index across productive rearrangements. This immuneACCESS table, as held by TCRdb, lists in-frame sequences with V and J called but not all clones. Of the missing ones, under half trace to an unresolved V gene in checked studies; the others have no known cause. That table furnishes V, J and clone size, whereas the DNA furnished D and trimming. The sample profile shows a few hundred thousand clones; about 80% of them were found once. Clones ranked in the top ten supply 4.1% of the sample.

Participants in the prospective study were aged roughly 18 to 95 years, lived in under 30 United States geographic areas, and enrolled through a virtual design. Cohort assignment in the prospective study relied on participant-reported clinical history from a screening survey and a study questionnaire. Each participant in the prospective study had whole blood, serum and a nasopharyngeal or oropharyngeal swab collected by mobile phlebotomists. Additional blood draws and questionnaires over a roughly two-month period could optionally be provided by prospective study participants. Blood samples from the prospective study were shipped frozen or at room temperature prior to DNA extraction. The CDR3 has 14 amino acids, counting the end cysteine and phenylalanine. CDR3 DNA is the only sequence kept; it has 42 bases, read in frame from the first base. Germline trimming: 4 bases from V, 7 bases from J; junction bases outside gene matches: 8. From a lookup of the germline V gene, CDR1 and CDR2 are SGHRS and YFSETQ.

The rearrangement joined TRBV5-1 to TRBJ1-2; 9 nucleotides in the junction match TRBD1. The sequenced sample consisted of PBMCs or T cells enriched from blood (not recorded which). The sequence came from a man under 40 with acute COVID-19. The sequenced DNA: TGCGCCAGCAGCGGGGGGACAGGGCCCATTGGCTACACCTTC. Translation gives CASSGGTGPIGYTF.